This T cell receptor beta chain was captured in a study of T cells in Graves' hyperthyroidism and ophthalmopathy. CDR1 is SEHNR and CDR2 is FQNEAQ in the germline V gene (reference sequence). V lost 3 bases and J 4 bases, leaving 9 bases between the germline ends. CDR3 length: 14 residues. This clonotype was recorded a few times. RNA transcripts provided the source from which TCR beta CDR3 regions were amplified. HTBI primers were employed in a first-round RT-PCR of the TCR CDR3. TCRdb reanalysed the multiplex PCR reads using MiXCR and keeps one entry per CDR3 protein. The top ten clones hold about a third of a sample with about 680,000 distinct CDR3 sequences, 30% to 40% of them seen once.

V and J are TRBV7-9 and TRBJ2-2; D not resolved. The receptor's source is a woman between 40 and 50 years old with Graves' hyperthyroidism. The sample taken for sequencing was blood. The CDR3 DNA is TGTGCCAGCAGCTTGATGACGGGCACCGGGGAGCTGTTTTTT. Its protein is CASSLMTGTGELFF.